These 21 T cell receptor beta chains share one sample of origin, sequenced in a study of vaccination and CD4 T cells after COVID-19. The antigens of these receptors remain unknown. Treatment meaning: roughly 11-day PBMC culture with coronavirus spike peptide pools or control peptides (ViraFEST assay). With the Oncomine TCR Beta short-read assay, DNA from cultured CD4+ T cells was sequenced. TCRdb fed the PCR reads into MiXCR, producing one record per CDR3 protein. The table includes about 15,000 distinct CDR3 sequences, about a third detected once. Sequences were obtained from cultured CD4+ T cells from blood. These receptors originate from a human donor with COVID-19.

This clonotype has just one count. The chain couples TRBV29-1 to TRBJ2-7; 8 bases agree with TRBD2. The CDR3 is made up of 15 amino acids. Per germline, CDR1 SQVTM and CDR2 ANQGSEA. V trimming: 0 bases; J trimming: 4 bases; junction bases outside the gene matches: 8. The DNA of the CDR3 is TGCAGCGTTGAAGATTTGCGGGGGGCATTTTACGAGCAGTACTTC. Protein product: CSVEDLRGAFYEQYF.

The rearrangement joins TRBV2 to TRBJ1-4; D gene uncertain. Germline-derived CDR1 and CDR2 are SNHLY and FYNNEI. Trimming left V 8 bases short and J 8 bases short, with 15 bases between. The CDR3 is 13 residues long. CDR3 residues: CASGELTREKLFF. CDR3 bases: TGTGCCAGCGGCGAGCTTACGAGAGAAAAACTGTTTTTT.

This clonotype showed up just a few times. The genes are TRBV11-3 and TRBJ2-2; 13 bases line up with TRBD2. Germline V gene sequence: CDR1 SGHNT, CDR2 YENEEA. This CDR3 has 15 residues. V gave up 6 bases and J gave up 6 bases; unmatched junction bases: 4. The CDR3 sequence: CASSSGLAGPGELFF. Written as DNA, the CDR3 is TGTGCCAGCAGTTCGGGACTAGCGGGGCCCGGGGAGCTGTTTTTT.

This chain connects TRBV11-2 to TRBJ2-7; D ambiguous. Germline CDR1 SGHAT, CDR2 FQNNGV. The CDR3 is 11 amino acids. V was trimmed by 7 bases and J by 6 bases, leaving 10 bases between them. The DNA for the CDR3 is TGTGCCAGCAAAGTCGGTCTCGAGCAGTACTTC. Translated, it gives CASKVGLEQYF. Full variable domain (missing parts from reference TRBV11-2 and TRBJ2-7): EAGVAQSPRYKIIEKRQSVAFWCNPISGHATLYWYQQILGQGPKLLIQFQNNGVVDDSQLPKDRFSAERLKGVDSTLKIQPAKLEDSAVYLCASKVGLEQYFGPGTRLTVT.

This chain uses TRBV19 with TRBJ1-1, with D possibly matching TRBD1 (5 bases). CDR3 length equals 15 residues. Germline CDR1 is LNHDA and CDR2 is SQIVND (reference sequence). V was shortened by 4 bases and J by 0 bases, with 12 bases between the two germline ends. CDR3 protein: CASSRDGVMNTEAFF. As DNA, the CDR3 is TGTGCCAGTAGTAGGGACGGAGTCATGAACACTGAAGCTTTCTTT.

The rearrangement links TRBV20-1 to TRBJ2-7; 8 positions agree with TRBD2. This CDR3 spans 14 amino acids. Per germline, CDR1 DFQATT and CDR2 SNEGSKA (reference sequence). V was pared by 5 bases and J by 2 bases, with 8 bases of the junction left unmatched. CDR3 DNA sequence: TGCAGTGCTTTTTCCGGGACTAGTGCCTACGAGCAGTACTTC. As protein: CSAFSGTSAYEQYF.

This clonotype was seen a handful of times. The V and J genes are TRBV19 and TRBJ1-1; 8 bases are a match to TRBD1. V lost 3 bases to trimming and J lost 7 bases; unmatched junction nucleotides: 7. Germline V lookup: CDR1 LNHDA, CDR2 SQIVND (reference sequence). There are 14 residues in the CDR3. The CDR3 reads CASSIPRGQSEAFF. CDR3 nucleotide sequence: TGTGCCAGTAGTATTCCCAGGGGGCAAAGTGAAGCTTTCTTT.

The chain recombines TRBV10-2 with TRBJ2-7; D gene ambiguous. The germline CDR1 and CDR2 sequences are WSHSY and SAAADI. The CDR3 is made up of 15 amino acids. V was shortened by 2 bases and J by 2 bases, with 13 bases between the two germline ends. This CDR3 reads CASSENLGSPYEQYF. The CDR3, as DNA: TGCGCCAGCAGTGAGAACCTGGGGTCCCCCTACGAGCAGTACTTC.

This clonotype turned up a few times. CDR3 loop: CAINAGGQETQYF. The CDR3 bases are TGTGCCATCAATGCGGGGGGACAAGAGACCCAGTACTTC. J is TRBJ2-5 and V is TRBV10-3; TRBD2 matches at 8 bases. Trimming cost V 7 bases and J 2 bases; bases outside gene matches: 3. Germline CDR1 and CDR2: ENHRY and SYGVKD. This CDR3 is built from 13 residues.

In its sample, this clonotype is large. The J gene is TRBJ1-5, the V gene TRBV25-1; TRBD1 agrees at 7 bases. This CDR3 has 14 amino acids. The ends lost 5 bases at V and 3 bases at J; junction bases unmatched: 4. Looked up from germline, CDR1 is MGHDK and CDR2 is SYGVNS. CDR3 nucleotide sequence: TGTGCCAGCAGTACACAGGGGCTCAATCAGCCCCAGCATTTT. This encodes CASSTQGLNQPQHF.

The J gene is TRBJ2-3, the V gene TRBV7-9; D remains ambiguous. The CDR3 covers 14 residues. V was pared by 3 bases and J by 0 bases, with 7 bases between. Germline V CDR1 and CDR2: SEHNR, FQNEAQ (reference sequence). The chain's CDR3 is CASSFRFSTDTQYF. The CDR3 DNA sequence: TGTGCCAGCAGCTTTCGCTTTAGCACAGATACGCAGTATTTT.

The rearrangement uses TRBV24-1 and TRBJ2-5, with TRBD2 as a possible D gene (5 bases). CDR3 length: 13 amino acids. Germline loops: CDR1 KGHDR, CDR2 SFDVKD. Trimming took 2 bases from V and 5 from J, leaving 8 bases between them. The CDR3 DNA reads as TGTGCCACCAGTGATTCTAGCATGGAGACCCAGTACTTC. Its translation is CATSDSSMETQYF.

The chain has TRBV24-1 and TRBJ2-5, with 9 bases matching TRBD1. CDR3 size: 14 residues. The germline gives CDR1 KGHDR, CDR2 SFDVKD. V dropped 8 bases and J dropped 4; count of bases not matched to a gene: 7. DNA for the CDR3: TGTGCCACCAACGACGGACAGGGGCGAGAGACCCAGTACTTC. As protein: CATNDGQGRETQYF.

This clonotype showed up just once. The chain carries TRBV29-1 and TRBJ2-1, with 9 nucleotides matching TRBD1. Trimming took 3 bases from V and 2 from J; bases not matched to a gene: 5. The CDR3 is 15 amino acids. Germline CDR1 reads SQVTM; CDR2 reads ANQGSEA. The CDR3 loop reads CSVDRWTGAYNEQFF. The DNA for the CDR3 is TGCAGCGTTGACAGGTGGACAGGGGCCTACAATGAGCAGTTCTTC.

V gene TRBV5-1 combines with J gene TRBJ2-1; possible D gene TRBD2, 6 bases. The V end lost 7 bases, the J end lost 4 bases, and 18 bases lay between the germline ends. The germline CDR1 and CDR2 sequences are SGHRS and YFSETQ. This CDR3 spans 15 amino acids. The CDR3 is CASQRGVGPYNEQFF. CDR3 DNA sequence: TGCGCCAGCCAACGCGGGGTAGGCCCTTACAATGAGCAGTTCTTC.

The chain combines TRBV7-8 with TRBJ2-1; either TRBD1 or TRBD2 may fit D (5 bases each). Trimming left V 1 base short and J 8 bases short, with 9 bases between. The CDR3 totals 13 residues. Germline V gene lookup returns CDR1 SGHVS and CDR2 FQNEAQ. In DNA form, the CDR3 reads TGTGCCAGCAGCTTAGGGGGACCGGATGAGCAGTTCTTC. Its translation is CASSLGGPDEQFF.

The CDR3 reads CASSSRTSGEQFF. The CDR3 nucleotides are TGTGCCAGCAGCTCCCGGACTAGCGGTGAGCAGTTCTTC. The chain carries TRBV7-2 and TRBJ2-1; 10 bases are a match to TRBD2. The junction had 3 bases not matched to a gene; V was cut back by 4 bases and J by 9 bases. CDR1 and CDR2 (germline): SGHTA, FQGNSA. The CDR3 contains 13 residues. The complete variable domain, with remaining parts taken from reference TRBV7-2 and TRBJ2-1, reads GAGVSQSPSNKVTEKGKDVELRCDPISGHTALYWYRQSLGQGLEFLIYFQGNSAPDKSGLPSDRFSAERTGGSVSTLTIQRTQQEDSAVYLCASSSRTSGEQFFGPGTRLTVL.

CDR3 in DNA: TGTGCCAGTAGTATAGAGTCAGGGCGAAATCAGCCCCAGCATTTT. This codes for CASSIESGRNQPQHF. The chain uses TRBV19 and TRBJ1-5, with a weak D call TRBD1 (5 bases). Germline CDR1 LNHDA, CDR2 SQIVND (reference sequence). The CDR3 is 15 residues long. Trimming took off 0 bases at V and 4 bases at J, with 10 bases between the two ends.

V gene TRBV28 combines with J gene TRBJ1-4; the D is unclear. The CDR3 extends over 15 amino acids. Germline CDR1 MDHEN, CDR2 SYDVKM. Trimming removed 6 bases at V and 7 bases at J, with 18 bases between. The CDR3 DNA reads TGTGCCAGCAGGACCGCTTTGGGTGGAGTTGAAAAACTGTTTTTT. Translation: CASRTALGGVEKLFF.

Written as DNA, the CDR3 is TGTGCCAGCAGCTTGGGGACAGGGTCCGAGCAGTTCTTC. Amino acid sequence: CASSLGTGSEQFF. The chain couples TRBV7-2 to TRBJ2-1; 9 nucleotides agree with TRBD1. Germline V gene lookup returns CDR1 SGHTA and CDR2 FQGNSA. V was pared by 3 bases and J by 10 bases, with 4 bases of the junction left unmatched. The CDR3 length is 13 residues.

V is TRBV5-6 and J is TRBJ2-5, with 9 bases fitting TRBD1. Germline V gives CDR1 SGHDT, CDR2 YYEEEE. This CDR3 spans 15 amino acids. J lost 4 bases, V lost 2 bases, and 6 bases had no gene match. CDR3 sequence (DNA): TGTGCCAGCAGCTTCAGGGACAGGGTTCGAGAGACCCAGTACTTC. As protein: CASSFRDRVRETQYF.